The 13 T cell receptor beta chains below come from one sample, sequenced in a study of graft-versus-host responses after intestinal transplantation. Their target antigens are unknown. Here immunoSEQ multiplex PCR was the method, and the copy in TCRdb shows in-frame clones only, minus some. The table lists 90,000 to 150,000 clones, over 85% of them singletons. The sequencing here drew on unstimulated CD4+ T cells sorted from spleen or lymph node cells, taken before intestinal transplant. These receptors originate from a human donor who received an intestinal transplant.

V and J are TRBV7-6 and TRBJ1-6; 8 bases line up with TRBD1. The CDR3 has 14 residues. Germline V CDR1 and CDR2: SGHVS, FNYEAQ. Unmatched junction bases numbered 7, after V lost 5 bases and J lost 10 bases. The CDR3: CASSHYRGRSPLHF. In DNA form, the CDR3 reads TGTGCCAGCAGCCATTACAGGGGGAGGTCACCCCTCCACTTT.

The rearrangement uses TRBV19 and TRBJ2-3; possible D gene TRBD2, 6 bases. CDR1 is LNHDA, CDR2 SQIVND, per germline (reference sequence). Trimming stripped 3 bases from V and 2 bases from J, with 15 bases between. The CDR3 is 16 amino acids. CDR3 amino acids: CASSMVLRDSTDTQYF. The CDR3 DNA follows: TGTGCCAGTAGTATGGTATTGCGGGACTCCACAGATACGCAGTATTTT.

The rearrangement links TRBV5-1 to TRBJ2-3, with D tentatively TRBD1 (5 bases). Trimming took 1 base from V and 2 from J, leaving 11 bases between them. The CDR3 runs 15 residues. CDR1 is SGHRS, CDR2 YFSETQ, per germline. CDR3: CASSLLLRVTDTQYF. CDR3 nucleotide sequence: TGCGCCAGCAGCTTGCTACTCAGGGTCACAGATACGCAGTATTTT. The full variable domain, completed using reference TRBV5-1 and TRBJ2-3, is KAGVTQTPRYLIKTRGQQVTLSCSPISGHRSVSWYQQTPGQGLQFLFEYFSETQRNKGNFPGRFSGRQFSNSRSEMNVSTLELGDSALYLCASSLLLRVTDTQYFGPGTRLTVL.

CDR3 bases: TGCGCCAGCAGCTTGGAGGGGTACGAGCAGTTCTTC. Amino acid sequence: CASSLEGYEQFF. The rearrangement links TRBV5-1 to TRBJ2-1; a weak D match, TRBD1 (5 bases). V was shortened by 0 bases and J by 10 bases, with 8 bases between the two germline ends. CDR3 size: 12 residues. CDR1 and CDR2 (germline): SGHRS, YFSETQ.

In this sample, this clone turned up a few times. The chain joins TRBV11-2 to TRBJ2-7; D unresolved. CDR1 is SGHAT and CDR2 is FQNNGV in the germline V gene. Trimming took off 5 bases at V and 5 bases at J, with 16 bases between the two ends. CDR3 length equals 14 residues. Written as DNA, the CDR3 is TGTGCCAGCAGCCCCCGTATCAATTGGGACGAGCAGTACTTC. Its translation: CASSPRINWDEQYF.

CDR3 amino acids: CAWGLAPYEQYF. The CDR3 DNA reads as TGTGCCTGGGGGTTAGCGCCCTACGAGCAGTACTTC. The gene calls are TRBV30 and TRBJ2-7; D may be TRBD2 (5 bases). Trimming stripped 5 bases from V and 2 bases from J, with 10 bases between. The germline V gene encodes CDR1 GTSNPN and CDR2 SVGIG (reference sequence). CDR3 length: 12 residues.

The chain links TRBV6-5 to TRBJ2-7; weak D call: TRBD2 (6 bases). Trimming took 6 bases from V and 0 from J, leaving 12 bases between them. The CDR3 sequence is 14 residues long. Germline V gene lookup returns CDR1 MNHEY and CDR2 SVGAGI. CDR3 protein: CASSRLEGSYEQYF. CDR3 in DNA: TGTGCCAGCAGCCGCCTGGAGGGCTCCTACGAGCAGTACTTC.

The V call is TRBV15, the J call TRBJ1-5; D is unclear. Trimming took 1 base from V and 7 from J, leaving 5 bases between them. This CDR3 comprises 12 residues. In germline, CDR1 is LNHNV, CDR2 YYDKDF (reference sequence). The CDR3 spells CATSRGVQPQHF. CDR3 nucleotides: TGTGCCACCAGCAGAGGGGTCCAGCCCCAGCATTTT.

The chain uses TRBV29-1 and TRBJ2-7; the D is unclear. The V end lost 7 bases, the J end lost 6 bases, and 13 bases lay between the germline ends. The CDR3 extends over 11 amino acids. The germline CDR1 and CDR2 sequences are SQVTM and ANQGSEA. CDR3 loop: CSAVAATEQYF. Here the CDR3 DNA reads TGCAGCGCCGTCGCCGCCACCGAGCAGTACTTC.

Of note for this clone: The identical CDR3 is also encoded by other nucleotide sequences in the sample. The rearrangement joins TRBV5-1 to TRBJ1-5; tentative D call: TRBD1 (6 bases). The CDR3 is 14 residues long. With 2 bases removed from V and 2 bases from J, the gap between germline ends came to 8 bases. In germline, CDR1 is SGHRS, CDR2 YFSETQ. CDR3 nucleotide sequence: TGCGCCAGCAGCTTAGCAGGGGGCAATCAGCCCCAGCATTTT. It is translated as CASSLAGGNQPQHF.

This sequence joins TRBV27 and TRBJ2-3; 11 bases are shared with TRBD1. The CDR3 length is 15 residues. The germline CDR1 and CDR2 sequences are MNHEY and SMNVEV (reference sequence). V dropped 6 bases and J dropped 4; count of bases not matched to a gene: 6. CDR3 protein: CASRRRTGGADTQYF. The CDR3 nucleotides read TGTGCCAGCAGGAGACGGACAGGGGGCGCAGATACGCAGTATTTT.

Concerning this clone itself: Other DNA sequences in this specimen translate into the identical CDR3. The CDR3 protein is CASSPTSGSYEQYF. CDR3 coding DNA: TGTGCCAGCTCCCCCACTAGCGGTTCCTACGAGCAGTACTTC. The chain couples TRBV18 to TRBJ2-7; 8 bases match TRBD2. Germline values: CDR1 KGHSH, CDR2 LQKENI. J gave up 1 base and V 6 bases, and 5 bases lay outside the gene matches. CDR3 length equals 14 residues. Supplemented by reference TRBV18 and TRBJ2-7, the full variable domain reads NAGVMQNPRHLVRRRGQEARLRCSPMKGHSHVYWYRQLPEEGLKFMVYLQKENIIDESGMPKERFSAEFPKEGPSILRIQQVVRGDSAAYFCASSPTSGSYEQYFGPGTRLTVT.

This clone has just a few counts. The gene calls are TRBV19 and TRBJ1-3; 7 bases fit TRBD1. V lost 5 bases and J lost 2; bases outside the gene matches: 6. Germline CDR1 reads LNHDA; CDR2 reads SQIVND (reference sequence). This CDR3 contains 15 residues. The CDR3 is CASSPLTGAGNTIYF. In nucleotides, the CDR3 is TGTGCCAGTAGTCCCTTAACAGGGGCTGGAAACACCATATATTTT.